This T cell receptor (beta chain) was sequenced during a study of radiotherapy plus CTLA-4 blockade in lung cancer. Overall study results and limits: Strongest reported response predictors: early blood clone changes and post-radiation interferon-beta.

The method was immunoSEQ multiplex PCR; TCRdb's version includes in-frame clones alone and lacks a portion of them. The top ten clones hold roughly 4.8% of a sample with tens of thousands of clones, roughly 71% of them seen once. V lost 6 bases to trimming and J lost 6 bases; unmatched junction nucleotides: 10. The CDR3 covers 16 residues. CDR1 is MDHEN and CDR2 is SYDVKM in the germline V gene. A note on this clone: Its antigen is unknown.

The TCR comes from a human donor with non-small cell lung cancer whose response to radiotherapy plus ipilimumab could not be evaluated. Sample: peripheral blood, taken from a patient treated with radiotherapy plus ipilimumab. The gene calls are TRBV28 and TRBJ1-5, with 11 nucleotides matching TRBD1. CDR3 sequence: CASRSGQGATRQPQHF. The DNA of the CDR3 is TGTGCCAGCAGGTCCGGACAGGGGGCGACTCGTCAGCCCCAGCATTTT.